The rows below give T cell receptor beta chains drawn from one sample of a study of Ad26.COV2.S vaccination and SARS-CoV-2 variants. Sequencing used immunoSEQ multiplex PCR; TCRdb keeps in-frame clones, though not all of them. The sample lists around 300,000 clones, 88% seen once, with 6.4% in the top ten. The specimen comprised peripheral blood, sampled in a trial of Ad26.COV2.S vaccine versus placebo. These receptors all stem from a person aged 18 to 65 who received the Ad26.COV2.S COVID-19 vaccine or a placebo. CDR3s include the opening cysteine and the closing phenylalanine or tryptophan. A D gene is named only where the DNA matches it firmly. Clone size is given for some rows only: seen once, a few or many times, or a class if the clone is expanded.

>once|TRBJ1-4|TRBD1|TRBV11-2
CASSKKSPGQYNEKLFF
TGTGCCAGCAGCAAAAAGTCCCCGGGACAGTATAATGAAAAACTGTTTTTT
>few|TRBJ1-6|NA|TRBV27
CASSLSLFETNSPLHF
TGTGCCAGCAGTTTGTCTCTTTTCGAGACTAATTCACCCCTCCACTTT
>NA|TRBJ2-2|NA|TRBV21-1
CASSIDGVTELSENTGELFF
TGTGCCAGCAGCATCGATGGGGTGACCGAACTCTCTGAAAACACCGGGGAGCTGTTTTTT
>NA|TRBJ2-7|TRBD1|TRBV5-1
CASSWGTGGLEQYF
TGCGCCAGCAGCTGGGGGACAGGGGGCCTCGAGCAGTACTTC
>NA|TRBJ2-3|NA|TRBV5-4
CASSVTDTQYF
TGTGCCAGCAGCGTCACAGATACGCAGTATTTT
>once|TRBJ2-5|NA|TRBV9
CASSVQGGIGETQYF
TGTGCCAGCAGCGTCCAGGGGGGGATAGGGGAGACCCAGTACTTC
>NA|TRBJ1-1|TRBD1|TRBV5-6
CASSHDRGDSTEAFF
TGTGCCAGCAGCCACGACAGGGGGGATAGCACTGAAGCTTTCTTT
>once|TRBJ1-2|NA|TRBV18
CASSPPSHYNYGYTF
TGTGCCAGCTCACCACCCTCGCACTATAACTATGGCTACACCTTC
>NA|TRBJ1-2|NA|TRBV5-1
CASSKDRLYGYTF
TGCGCCAGCAGCAAGGACCGTCTCTATGGCTACACCTTC
>NA|TRBJ1-2|NA|TRBV14
CASSQDGYGYTF
TGTGCCAGCAGCCAAGATGGCTATGGCTACACCTTC
>NA|TRBJ2-2|NA|TRBV21-1
CASSKPRPVGLHTGELFF
TGTGCCAGCAGCAAACCCCGACCGGTGGGTCTGCACACCGGGGAGCTGTTTTTT
>NA|TRBJ2-7|NA|TRBV10-3
CAISEGFTGQYF
TGTGCCATCAGTGAGGGGTTTACAGGGCAGTACTTC
>NA|TRBJ1-2|TRBD1|TRBV12-3/TRBV12-4
CASSLNRGHGYTF
TGTGCCAGCAGTTTAAACAGGGGCCATGGCTACACCTTC
>NA|TRBJ1-4|NA|TRBV7-9
CASSLLGNEKLFF
TGTGCCAGCAGCTTGCTGGGTAATGAAAAACTGTTTTTT
>NA|TRBJ2-7|TRBD1|TRBV18
CASSPSGGSYEQYF
TGTGCCAGCTCACCGTCAGGGGGCAGCTACGAGCAGTACTTC
>NA|TRBJ2-1|TRBD2|TRBV11-2
CASSRELAGGRSGNEQFF
TGTGCCAGCAGCCGCGAACTAGCGGGGGGCCGATCTGGCAATGAGCAGTTCTTC
>NA|TRBJ1-4|TRBD1|TRBV28
CASSPDRGGTNEKLFF
TGTGCCAGCAGTCCAGACAGGGGTGGGACTAATGAAAAACTGTTTTTT
>NA|TRBJ1-2|TRBD1|TRBV5-6
CASSGDRVNYGYTF
TGTGCCAGCAGCGGGGACAGGGTCAACTATGGCTACACCTTC
>NA|TRBJ1-5|NA|TRBV5-1
CASSLASGGQPQHF
TGCGCCAGCAGCTTGGCCTCCGGGGGTCAGCCCCAGCATTTT
>NA|TRBJ1-4|TRBD1|TRBV18
CASSPRTGSAEKLFF
TGTGCCAGCTCACCTAGGACAGGGTCAGCTGAAAAACTGTTTTTT
>NA|TRBJ1-1|NA|TRBV6-5
CASSTLSAEAFF
TGTGCCAGCAGTACCTTATCGGCTGAAGCTTTCTTT
>NA|TRBJ1-2|NA|TRBV4-3
CASSQGGDGYTF
TGCGCCAGCAGCCAAGGGGGAGATGGCTACACCTTC
>NA|TRBJ2-7|TRBD2|TRBV28
CASSSITSGRTWEQYF
TGTGCCAGCAGTTCTATAACTAGCGGGAGGACCTGGGAGCAGTACTTC
>NA|TRBJ1-1|NA|TRBV2
CASKQDWAEAFF
TGTGCCAGCAAGCAAGACTGGGCTGAAGCTTTCTTT
>NA|TRBJ1-1|NA|TRBV14
CASSRAGLNTEAFF
TGTGCCAGCAGCCGGGCGGGGTTGAACACTGAAGCTTTCTTT
>NA|TRBJ2-5|TRBD1|TRBV5-1
CASSLGGQALQETQYF
TGCGCCAGCAGCTTGGGGGGACAGGCGCTCCAAGAGACCCAGTACTTC
>NA|TRBJ2-1|NA|TRBV30
CALMGASYNEQFF
TGTGCCTTGATGGGGGCCTCCTACAATGAGCAGTTCTTC
>NA|TRBJ1-2|TRBD1|TRBV30
CAWSATGGDYTF
TGTGCCTGGAGTGCTACAGGGGGCGATTACACCTTC
>NA|TRBJ2-5|NA|TRBV6-5
CASSPPLRMETQYF
TGTGCCAGCAGTCCCCCTCTTAGGATGGAGACCCAGTACTTC
>NA|TRBJ1-1|NA|TRBV11-2
CASSAFGDAFF
TGTGCCAGCAGCGCGTTCGGGGACGCTTTCTTT
>once|TRBJ1-2|NA|TRBV9
CASSVAVDGAYYGYTF
TGTGCCAGCAGCGTAGCTGTGGACGGAGCTTACTATGGCTACACCTTC
>NA|TRBJ2-3|NA|TRBV6-5
CASSYSRNGGPDTQYF
TGTGCCAGCAGTTACAGTCGTAACGGGGGGCCAGATACGCAGTATTTT